This T cell receptor (beta chain) was recovered during a study of radiation and T cells in renal cell carcinoma. Study conclusions and caveats: Pretreatment tumor biopsies were lacking, so baseline clonotypes are unknown.

The protocol was immunoSEQ multiplex PCR, while the TCRdb copy is restricted to in-frame clones and leaves out a portion. This sample has about 86,000 clones; around four fifths occur once, and the top ten carry roughly a tenth. The V gene lost 1 base and the J gene lost 6 bases, with 12 bases spanning the gap. In germline, CDR1 is GTSNPN, CDR2 SVGIG (reference sequence). The CDR3 contains 13 residues. Time point specified: blood 4 weeks post-SBRT, at nephrectomy. Treatment in this sample: 15 Gy SBRT to primary tumor, nephrectomy 4 weeks later. This clone turned up a few times. The antigen remains unidentified.

The sequence derives from a man aged 45 to 65 with renal cell carcinoma. The sequences come from blood, collected from a patient whose treatment included radiotherapy and nephrectomy. This chain connects TRBV30 to TRBJ2-5, with a tentative D call TRBD2 (6 bases). CDR3 nucleotide sequence: TGTGCCTGGAGTGATGGGGGGAGGAAGACCCAGTACTTC. Protein sequence: CAWSDGGRKTQYF.